This record concerns one TCR beta chain sequence. Its recognized antigen is unknown. Base quality data are lacking; no much larger clone is found one base away. The sample belongs to a study of blood T cells in healthy people across ages (dated by TCRdb to between 2015 and 2017). Turning to the overall study: In model experiments, template switching captured about one uniquely barcoded TCR beta cDNA molecule for every two T cells. Using deep sequencing normalized with unique cDNA molecular identifiers, the study measured how TCR beta repertoire diversity changes with age. The donors were divided into four age groups: young (average roughly 17 years), middle-aged (about 39), aged (62) and long-lived (82). To avoid experimental bias, donors of different ages were randomly spread across the sequencing lanes. The study analyzed two additional independent replicas of 1 million unique cDNA reads from the same blood draw for two donors, one aged 18 to 29 and one aged 80 or older.

The roughly 39 donors, aged 6 to 90 years, were systemically healthy Caucasian individuals from Russia. Each donor gave 8 to 10 milliliters of peripheral blood, drawn into EDTA-treated Vacutainer tubes. Ficoll-Paque density-gradient centrifugation was used to isolate PBMCs, with at least 6 million obtained per sample. Trizol reagent was used to extract total RNA from the PBMCs, yielding at least 6 micrograms per sample. For every donor, an aliquot of PBMCs went through flow cytometry to measure the percentages of naive CD45RAhigh/CD27high T cells. The full study reports these points: A strong correlation was found between observed TCR beta diversity and the percentage of naive T cells measured by flow cytometry. Because donor CMV infection status was unknown, age-related changes in expanded clonotypes were potentially confounded. Total diversity estimates from one million sequenced T cells were considered lower bounds and underestimates. Observed TCR beta diversity per million T cells fell roughly linearly with age, and a significant reduction was already apparent by age roughly 40. Compared with the aged group, more naive CD4+ T cells, fewer expanded clones and increased TCR diversity were shown by the long-lived group, suggesting age selection. Since profiling was done on bulk unsorted PBMCs, naive and antigen-experienced compartments could not be conclusively compared.

Preparation of the library involved 5' RACE. TCRdb shows the sequencer as Illumina HiSeq 2500. The second PCR ran for about 7 to 11 cycles and used a J-beta primer mix along with a sample-barcoded 5' primer. A template-switch 5' adaptor carrying 12 random nucleotides introduced a unique molecular identifier onto each TCR beta cDNA molecule. Each sample yielded at least 2.5 million CDR3-containing paired-end reads. First-strand cDNA synthesis was performed from all RNA using the Mint cDNA synthesis kit, with priming by a TRBC-specific oligonucleotide. Following uracil-DNA glycosylase treatment, a first 18-cycle PCR with universal primers M1SS and BC2_uni_R was performed on all cDNA. Processing in the source paper ran as follows. For normalization, 1 million high-quality reads were randomly selected from each sample, with every read carrying a distinct molecular identifier. Reads sharing molecular identifiers were discarded rather than binned into consensus sequences. MiTCR, run with a Q25 quality threshold and the strictest error-elimination algorithm, handled CDR3 identification, clonotype clustering and error correction. A nonparametric unseen species model using Euler transformation provided a lower-bound estimate of total TCR beta diversity. Using fastp trimming at Q25 and MiXCR clonotype assembly, TCRdb reanalyzed the public sequencing data and kept in-frame beta chains. Identical CDR3 proteins give one entry, which carries the most common genes and DNA. The V and J calls and clone size are TCRdb's, not the authors'. A total of 800,000 to 950,000 distinct CDR3 sequences appear in this sample, about 34% of them only once. Roughly 13% of the sample belongs to the ten largest clones.

V is clipped by 6 bases and J by 5 bases, and the sequence between their germline boundaries is 13 bases long. The germline V gene yields MNHNS for CDR1 and SASEGT for CDR2. From its cysteine to its phenylalanine, the CDR3 spans 13 amino acids. The retained sequence is limited to the CDR3, 39 bases, with the frame set at the first base. The sequence derives from a young man in good health. The sample was blood. The sequence joins TRBV6-1 to TRBJ1-1; the best D guess is TRBD1, with 5 bases matching. The sequence in DNA is TGTGCCAGCAGGCCAGGGCGGGCGACTGAAGCTTTCTTT. Translation gives CASRPGRATEAFF.